This T cell receptor beta chain derives from a study of T-cell reconstitution after alpha-beta-depleted transplantation in children. Study-wide findings and caveats: By one year post-transplant, T-cell counts and diversity largely arose from T cells that were newly produced. Elevated TCRbeta diversity at day 60 was traced, in some patients, to surviving recipient T cells and thymic progenitors.

This clonotype was seen only a few times. Its antigen is not identified. This CDR3 region has 16 residues. Trimming stripped 1 base from V and 2 bases from J, with 13 bases between. CDR1 and CDR2 (germline): SGHTA, FQGNSA. Preparation of the TCRbeta library involved a method that used unique molecular identifiers. In TCRdb, the PCR reads were re-called with MiXCR into one record per CDR3 protein. The sample lists around 440,000 distinct CDR3 sequences, roughly a tenth occurring once. This TCR was recovered from a child aged 2-15 years with inherited bone marrow failure, due to receive a stem cell transplant. The chain employs TRBV7-2 and TRBJ2-3; D is uncertain. The starting material was PBMCs, obtained before TCRalphabeta/CD19-depleted stem cell transplant. In nucleotides, the CDR3 is TGTGCCAGCAGCTTAGAGTCGGTTGGGCTCACAGATACGCAGTATTTT. Translated, it gives CASSLESVGLTDTQYF.